Below are 27 T cell receptor beta chains sequenced from a single sample in a study of chemoradiotherapy in HPV16-positive cancers. The repertoire was sequenced with immunoSEQ multiplex PCR; TCRdb's copy has only in-frame clones and lacks some. The repertoire holds some 6,200 clones, with 86% as singletons. The sample in question was tumor tissue, obtained from a patient who underwent chemoradiotherapy. Every receptor here comes from a human donor with HPV-associated anogenital cancer.

V and J are TRBV29-1 and TRBJ1-1; D ambiguous. CDR3 length: 11 amino acids. V lost 6 bases, J lost 3 bases, and 8 bases lay in between. Germline-derived CDR1 and CDR2 are SQVTM and ANQGSEA. DNA of the CDR3: TGCAGCGTCGACATGGACACTGAAGCTTTCTTT. It specifies CSVDMDTEAFF.

This chain connects TRBV30 to TRBJ1-2; 8 positions agree with TRBD1. Germline V CDR1 and CDR2: GTSNPN, SVGIG (reference sequence). V was pared by 4 bases and J by 3 bases, with 7 bases of the junction left unmatched. This CDR3 is built from 14 residues. For the CDR3, the DNA is TGTGCCTGGACTGGACAGGGCCGGGACTATGGCTACACCTTC. Translation gives CAWTGQGRDYGYTF.

V and J are TRBV19 and TRBJ1-3, with 7 bases identical to TRBD1. The CDR3 consists of 14 residues. CDR1 and CDR2 (germline): LNHDA, SQIVND (reference sequence). V shed 3 bases, J shed 4 bases, and the junction held 3 bases outside the gene matches. The CDR3 bases are TGTGCCAGTAGTATGAGGGGGCGCGGAAACACCATATATTTT. Amino acids: CASSMRGRGNTIYF.

The V call is TRBV4-3, the J call TRBJ2-7; TRBD1 matches at 10 bases. Per the germline V gene, CDR1 is LGHNA and CDR2 is YSLEER. This CDR3 region has 16 residues. Germline trimming cut 1 base from V and 7 bases from J; bases unmatched to any gene: 10. The CDR3 loop is CASSQGTDRGPGEQYF. The CDR3 nucleotides read TGCGCCAGCAGCCAAGGGACTGACAGGGGGCCAGGTGAGCAGTACTTC.

The rearrangement uses TRBV5-4 and TRBJ2-7; 7 bases are shared with TRBD2. Germline V gives CDR1 SGHNT, CDR2 YYREEE (reference sequence). This CDR3 has 14 amino acids. V shed 4 bases and J 5 bases; nucleotides not matched to a gene: 9. CDR3 coding DNA: TGTGCCAGCAGCCACGGACTAGAATCCCACGAGCAGTACTTC. Its protein is CASSHGLESHEQYF. The full variable domain, completed using reference TRBV5-4 and TRBJ2-7, is ETGVTQSPTHLIKTRGQQVTLRCSSQSGHNTVSWYQQALGQGPQFIFQYYREEENGRGNFPPRFSGLQFPNYSSELNVNALELDDSALYLCASSHGLESHEQYFGPGTRLTVT.

The chain carries TRBV5-8 and TRBJ1-2; D remains ambiguous. Trimming pared 1 base from V and 4 bases from J, leaving 14 bases between. The germline V gene encodes CDR1 SGHTS and CDR2 YDEGEE. The length of the CDR3 is 15 residues. CDR3 coding DNA: TGTGCCAGCAGCTTGAGTCCAGGAGCGCTCTATGGCTACACCTTC. This sequence encodes CASSLSPGALYGYTF.

CDR3 amino acids: CASSLLGGISYEQYF. CDR3 sequence (DNA): TGTGCCAGCAGTTTATTAGGCGGTATCTCCTACGAGCAGTACTTC. The chain joins TRBV28 to TRBJ2-7; D unresolved. Per the germline V gene, CDR1 is MDHEN and CDR2 is SYDVKM. The CDR3 sequence is 15 residues long. Trimming cost V 1 base and J 0 bases, with 10 bases left between them.

The J gene is TRBJ2-1, the V gene TRBV7-2; D remains unclear. From germline, CDR1 is SGHTA and CDR2 FQGNSA. V was clipped by 5 bases and J by 5 bases, with 10 bases between them. CDR3 size: 13 residues. The CDR3, as DNA: TGTGCCAGCAGCCGTCAACTCGACAATGAGCAGTTCTTC. Its translation is CASSRQLDNEQFF.

The chain employs TRBV5-6 and TRBJ2-2; tentatively, D is TRBD2 (6 bases). The V gene lost 4 bases and the J gene lost 6 bases, with 16 bases spanning the gap. Germline loops: CDR1 SGHDT, CDR2 YYEEEE. The CDR3 consists of 15 residues. The CDR3 loop is CASSLARLVAGELFF. In nucleotides, the CDR3 is TGTGCCAGCAGCCTTGCTAGACTAGTCGCCGGGGAGCTGTTTTTT.

J is TRBJ1-3 and V is TRBV30; unclear D gene. This CDR3 contains 14 residues. Between the trimmed V and J ends, which lost 2 bases and 2 bases, there was a span of 10 bases. CDR1 and CDR2 from the germline V gene are GTSNPN and SVGIG (reference sequence). The CDR3 DNA reads TGTGCCTGGAGTCATGGAGGAGCTGGAAACACCATATATTTT. Protein: CAWSHGGAGNTIYF.

The V and J genes are TRBV11-3 and TRBJ1-5; tentatively, D is TRBD1 (6 bases). Trimming cost V 6 bases and J 5 bases, with 17 bases left between them. Germline lookup yields CDR1 SGHNT and CDR2 YENEEA. The CDR3 extends over 15 amino acids. The CDR3 bases are TGTGCCAGCAGGTACAGGGAGGGGTGGCATCAGCCCCAGCATTTT. It specifies CASRYREGWHQPQHF.

The V gene is TRBV5-8, the J gene TRBJ2-4; D may correspond to TRBD1 or TRBD2 (7 bases each). Germline loops: CDR1 SGHTS, CDR2 YDEGEE. The CDR3 has 16 amino acids. Trimming pared 5 bases from V and 0 bases from J, leaving 15 bases between. The CDR3 is CASRPQGGVAKNIQYF. The CDR3 DNA reads as TGTGCCAGCAGACCCCAGGGGGGGGTAGCCAAAAACATTCAGTACTTC.

J is TRBJ2-1 and V is TRBV30; D possibly corresponds to TRBD1 (6 bases). V was pared by 3 bases and J by 6 bases, with 6 bases between. The CDR3 consists of 11 residues. Germline V gene data show CDR1 as GTSNPN and CDR2 as SVGIG (reference sequence). CDR3 region: CAWRQGNEQFF. The CDR3 region has the DNA TGTGCCTGGAGACAGGGCAATGAGCAGTTCTTC.

This rearrangement joins TRBV18 to TRBJ1-2; 9 bases line up with TRBD1. With V trimmed by 3 bases and J by 6 bases, 8 bases remained unmatched. The CDR3 totals 15 residues. Germline V gives CDR1 KGHSH, CDR2 LQKENI. CDR3 sequence reads: CASSPGTGRPDGYTF. The CDR3 nucleotides read TGTGCCAGCTCACCGGGGACAGGGAGACCGGATGGCTACACCTTC.

This chain connects TRBV5-1 to TRBJ2-2; TRBD2 agrees at 8 bases. The J segment lost 0 bases and the V segment lost 7 bases, leaving 5 bases of the junction unmatched. The CDR3 length is 15 residues. CDR1 SGHRS and CDR2 YFSETQ come from the germline V gene. CDR3 DNA sequence: TGCGCCAGCGGCCAAGCGGGGGCGAACACCGGGGAGCTGTTTTTT. This codes for CASGQAGANTGELFF. The complete variable domain, with remaining parts taken from reference TRBV5-1 and TRBJ2-2, reads KAGVTQTPRYLIKTRGQQVTLSCSPISGHRSVSWYQQTPGQGLQFLFEYFSETQRNKGNFPGRFSGRQFSNSRSEMNVSTLELGDSALYLCASGQAGANTGELFFGEGSRLTVL.

The rearrangement joins TRBV10-3 to TRBJ1-1; tentatively, D is TRBD1 (5 bases). V was clipped by 0 bases and J by 0 bases, with 14 bases between them. This CDR3 spans 17 amino acids. The germline CDR1 and CDR2 sequences are ENHRY and SYGVKD. The CDR3 nucleotides are TGTGCCATCAGTGAGTCGACAGCCTCCCCCATGAACACTGAAGCTTTCTTT. As protein: CAISESTASPMNTEAFF.

The V gene is TRBV5-1, the J gene TRBJ1-2; no clear D. The length of the CDR3 is 13 residues. Germline V gives CDR1 SGHRS, CDR2 YFSETQ. V lost 0 bases and J lost 7, with 10 bases in between. The CDR3 DNA sequence: TGCGCCAGCAGCTTGGCTGGGTTTGGTGGCTACACCTTC. Protein sequence: CASSLAGFGGYTF. The whole variable domain, remainder taken from reference TRBV5-1 and TRBJ1-2, is KAGVTQTPRYLIKTRGQQVTLSCSPISGHRSVSWYQQTPGQGLQFLFEYFSETQRNKGNFPGRFSGRQFSNSRSEMNVSTLELGDSALYLCASSLAGFGGYTFGSGTRLTVV.

The chain recombines TRBV7-2 with TRBJ1-5; D is undetermined. The V gene lost 0 bases and the J gene lost 0 bases, with 6 bases spanning the gap. Per germline, CDR1 SGHTA and CDR2 FQGNSA. CDR3 length: 15 residues. Here the CDR3 reads CASSLARLSNQPQHF. The CDR3 coding sequence is TGTGCCAGCAGCTTAGCTCGTCTTAGCAATCAGCCCCAGCATTTT.

The chain recombines TRBV28 with TRBJ2-3, with D perhaps matching TRBD2 (7 bases). Germline V gene data show CDR1 as MDHEN and CDR2 as SYDVKM. The V gene lost 8 bases and the J gene lost 3 bases, with 21 bases spanning the gap. The CDR3 consists of 16 residues. The CDR3 reads CASDGGQGYGTDTQYF. The DNA of the CDR3 is TGTGCCAGCGACGGGGGGCAAGGTTACGGGACAGATACGCAGTATTTT. The variable domain in full, with the rest retrieved from reference TRBV28 and TRBJ2-3, is DVKVTQSSRYLVKRTGEKVFLECVQDMDHENMFWYRQDPGLGLRLIYFSYDVKMKEKGDIPEGYSVSREKKERFSLILESASTNQTSMYLCASDGGQGYGTDTQYFGPGTRLTVL.

The chain combines TRBV4-2 with TRBJ2-1; 8 bases align to TRBD1. From germline, CDR1 is LGHNA and CDR2 YNFKEQ. This CDR3 has 17 residues. V was clipped by 0 bases and J by 0 bases; unmatched bases: 4. In DNA, the CDR3 is TGTGCCAGCAGCCAAGACCGACAGGGGACCTCCTACAATGAGCAGTTCTTC. Amino acid sequence: CASSQDRQGTSYNEQFF.

A single count supports this clone. The chain is built from TRBV15 and TRBJ1-2; D unclear. V was pared by 5 bases and J by 4 bases, with 14 bases between. Germline-derived CDR1 and CDR2 are LNHNV and YYDKDF (reference sequence). CDR3 length: 14 amino acids. CDR3 DNA: TGTGCCACCAGCGGGTTCGGGTCCTTCTATGGCTACACCTTC. It specifies CATSGFGSFYGYTF.

The CDR3 nucleotides read TGTGCCAGCAGGAGCGTACTGGCGGGCACTGAAGCTTTCTTT. As protein: CASRSVLAGTEAFF. J is TRBJ1-1 and V is TRBV6-5; no clear D. Germline-derived CDR1 and CDR2 are MNHEY and SVGAGI. With 6 bases removed from V and 4 bases from J, the gap between germline ends came to 15 bases. CDR3 length: 14 amino acids.

V usage is TRBV12-1 and J usage is TRBJ2-3; the table assigns TRBD2, which was not confirmed against the DNA. TRBV12-1 is marked as a pseudogene. The CDR3 length is 17 residues. The CDR3 DNA sequence: TGTGCCAGCAGCACCCTACTGCGGGAGGGCCTGGAAGATACGCAGTATTTT. Protein product: CASSTLLREGLEDTQYF.

The chain combines TRBV10-3 with TRBJ2-1; D gene ambiguous. There are 16 residues in the CDR3. V was cut by 1 base and J by 0 bases, with 10 bases left in between. Germline V gives CDR1 ENHRY, CDR2 SYGVKD. The CDR3 nucleotides are TGTGCCATCAGTGAGTGGCCGATCAGCTCCTACAATGAGCAGTTCTTC. Its protein is CAISEWPISSYNEQFF.

The V call is TRBV5-4, the J call TRBJ2-3; D ambiguous. The germline V gene has CDR1 SGHNT and CDR2 YYREEE (reference sequence). V was trimmed by 0 bases and J by 6 bases, leaving 11 bases between them. CDR3 length: 14 amino acids. The CDR3 region has the DNA TGTGCCAGCAGCTTGGCCGACGCTGGGGATACGCAGTATTTT. This codes for CASSLADAGDTQYF.

The J gene is TRBJ2-5, the V gene TRBV7-6; weak D call: TRBD2 (5 bases). The length of the CDR3 is 15 residues. V was pared by 2 bases and J by 1 base, with 11 bases between. CDR1 is SGHVS, CDR2 FNYEAQ, per germline. The CDR3 nucleotides are TGTGCCAGCAGCTTACGAGCGGCACTCCAAGAGACCCAGTACTTC. Its translation is CASSLRAALQETQYF.

The V call is TRBV27, the J call TRBJ2-1; 9 bases line up with TRBD2. This CDR3 contains 14 residues. Germline CDR1 reads MNHEY; CDR2 reads SMNVEV (reference sequence). With V trimmed by 9 bases and J by 6 bases, 9 bases remained unmatched. This CDR3 reads CASYLSGSSNEQFF. CDR3 in DNA: TGTGCCAGTTATCTTAGCGGGAGTAGCAATGAGCAGTTCTTC.